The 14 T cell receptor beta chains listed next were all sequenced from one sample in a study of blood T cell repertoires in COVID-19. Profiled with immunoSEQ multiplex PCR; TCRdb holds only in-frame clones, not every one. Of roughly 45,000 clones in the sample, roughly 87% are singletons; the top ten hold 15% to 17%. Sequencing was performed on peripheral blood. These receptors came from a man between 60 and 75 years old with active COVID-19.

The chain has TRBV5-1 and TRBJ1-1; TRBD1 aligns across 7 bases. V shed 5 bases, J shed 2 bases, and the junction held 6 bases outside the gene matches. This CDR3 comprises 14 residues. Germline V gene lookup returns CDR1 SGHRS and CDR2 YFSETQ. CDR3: CASRETGLNTEAFF. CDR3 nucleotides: TGCGCCAGCAGGGAGACAGGGCTTAACACTGAAGCTTTCTTT.

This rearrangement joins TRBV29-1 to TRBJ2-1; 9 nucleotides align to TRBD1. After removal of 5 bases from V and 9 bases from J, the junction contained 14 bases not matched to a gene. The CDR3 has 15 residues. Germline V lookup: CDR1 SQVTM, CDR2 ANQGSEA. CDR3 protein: CSVFGGTGGEGEQFF. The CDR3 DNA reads TGCAGCGTTTTCGGGGGAACAGGGGGCGAAGGTGAGCAGTTCTTC.

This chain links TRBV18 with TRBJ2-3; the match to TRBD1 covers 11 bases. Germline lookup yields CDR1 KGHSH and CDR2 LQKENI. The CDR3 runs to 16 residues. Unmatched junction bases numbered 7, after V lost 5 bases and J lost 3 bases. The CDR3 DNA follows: TGTGCCAGCTCAATACGGACAGGGGGCGAGACAGATACGCAGTATTTT. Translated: CASSIRTGGETDTQYF.

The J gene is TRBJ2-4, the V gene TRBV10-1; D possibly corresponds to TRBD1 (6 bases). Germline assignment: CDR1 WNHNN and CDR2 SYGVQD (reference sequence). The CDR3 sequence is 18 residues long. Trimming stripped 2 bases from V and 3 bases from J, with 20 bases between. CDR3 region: CASSEAPTGSRDKNIQYF. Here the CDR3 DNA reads TGCGCCAGCAGTGAGGCTCCTACAGGGAGCAGGGACAAAAACATTCAGTACTTC.

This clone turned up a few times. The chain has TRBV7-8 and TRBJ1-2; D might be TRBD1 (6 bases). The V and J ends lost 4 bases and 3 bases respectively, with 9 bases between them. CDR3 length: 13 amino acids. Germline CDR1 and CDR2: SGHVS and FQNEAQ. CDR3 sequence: CASSSYRDYGYTF. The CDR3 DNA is TGTGCCAGCAGCTCTTACAGGGACTATGGCTACACCTTC. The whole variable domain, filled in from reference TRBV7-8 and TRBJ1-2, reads GAGVSQSPRYKVAKRGQDVALRCDPISGHVSLFWYQQALGQGPEFLTYFQNEAQLDKSGLPSDRFFAERPEGSVSTLKIQRTQQEDSAVYLCASSSYRDYGYTFGSGTRLTVV.

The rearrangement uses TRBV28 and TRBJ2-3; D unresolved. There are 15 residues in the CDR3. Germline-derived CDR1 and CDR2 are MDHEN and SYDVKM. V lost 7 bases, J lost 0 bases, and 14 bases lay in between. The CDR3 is CASKPPASSTDTQYF. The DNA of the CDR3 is TGTGCCAGCAAGCCCCCTGCGTCGAGCACAGATACGCAGTATTTT.

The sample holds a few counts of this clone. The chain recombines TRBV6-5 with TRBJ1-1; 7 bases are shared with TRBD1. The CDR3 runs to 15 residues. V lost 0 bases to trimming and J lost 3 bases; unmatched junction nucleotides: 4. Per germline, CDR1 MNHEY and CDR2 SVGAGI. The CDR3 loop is CASSYSFQGDTEAFF. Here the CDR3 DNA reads TGTGCCAGCAGTTACTCTTTTCAGGGGGACACTGAAGCTTTCTTT.

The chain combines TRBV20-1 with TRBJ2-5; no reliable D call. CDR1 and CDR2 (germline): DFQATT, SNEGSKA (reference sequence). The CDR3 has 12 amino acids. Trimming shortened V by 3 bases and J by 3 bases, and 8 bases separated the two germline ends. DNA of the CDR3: TGCAGTGCTAGTTGGCGGAAAGAGACCCAGTACTTC. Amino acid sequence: CSASWRKETQYF.

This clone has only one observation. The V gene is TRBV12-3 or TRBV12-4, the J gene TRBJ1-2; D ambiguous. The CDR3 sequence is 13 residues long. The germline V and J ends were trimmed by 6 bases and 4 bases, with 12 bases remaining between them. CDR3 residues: CASSLGELYGYTF. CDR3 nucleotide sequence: TGTGCCAGCAGCCTCGGGGAGCTCTATGGCTACACCTTC.

CDR3 nucleotide sequence: TGTGCCAGCACCGACAGGGTAACGGGGGAGCTGTTTTTT. Protein: CASTDRVTGELFF. V gene TRBV12-3 or TRBV12-4 combines with J gene TRBJ2-2; TRBD1 agrees at 7 bases. The CDR3 runs 13 residues. V was pared by 7 bases and J by 8 bases, with 7 bases of the junction left unmatched.

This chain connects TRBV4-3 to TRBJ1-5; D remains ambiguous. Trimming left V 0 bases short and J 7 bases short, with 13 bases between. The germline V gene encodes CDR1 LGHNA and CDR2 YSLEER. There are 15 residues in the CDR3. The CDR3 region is CASSQEFSSGQPQHF. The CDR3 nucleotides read TGCGCCAGCAGCCAAGAATTTTCGTCGGGACAGCCCCAGCATTTT.

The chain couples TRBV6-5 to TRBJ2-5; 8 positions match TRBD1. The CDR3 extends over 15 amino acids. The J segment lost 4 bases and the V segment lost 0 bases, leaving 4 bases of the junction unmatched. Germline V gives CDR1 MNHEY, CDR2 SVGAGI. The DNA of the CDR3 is TGTGCCAGCAGTTACTCGACAGGGGCCACAGAGACCCAGTACTTC. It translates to CASSYSTGATETQYF.

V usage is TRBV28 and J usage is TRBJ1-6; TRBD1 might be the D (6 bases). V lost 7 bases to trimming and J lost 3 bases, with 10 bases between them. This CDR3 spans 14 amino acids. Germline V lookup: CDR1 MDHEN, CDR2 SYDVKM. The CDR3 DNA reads TGTGCCAGCACCCTGGACAGCTATAATTCACCCCTCCACTTT. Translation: CASTLDSYNSPLHF. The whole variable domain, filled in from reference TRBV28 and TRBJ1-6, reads DVKVTQSSRYLVKRTGEKVFLECVQDMDHENMFWYRQDPGLGLRLIYFSYDVKMKEKGDIPEGYSVSREKKERFSLILESASTNQTSMYLCASTLDSYNSPLHFGNGTRLTVT.

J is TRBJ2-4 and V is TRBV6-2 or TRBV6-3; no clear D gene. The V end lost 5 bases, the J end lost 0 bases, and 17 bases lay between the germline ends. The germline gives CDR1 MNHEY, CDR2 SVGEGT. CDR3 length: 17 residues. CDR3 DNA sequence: TGTGCCAGCAGTAACCCGCCGGCAGGCCTAGCCAAAAACATTCAGTACTTC. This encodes CASSNPPAGLAKNIQYF.